This T cell receptor beta chain was recorded in a study of T cell responses to AZD1222 COVID-19 vaccine. The overall study: The study pooled second doses at about 4 or about 12 weeks.

Turning to this clone: Its antigen is unknown.

Findings of the study overall: Without day 14 samples, only post-peak T cell repertoires were studied. White British donors predominated, females outnumbered males, and clonal diversity was possibly underestimated. Vaccination with two AZD1222 doses was followed by a rise in Spike-specific TCR breadth and depth.

Only in-frame clones appear in the TCRdb table, and some are missing; sequencing was by immunoSEQ multiplex PCR. Among roughly 120,000 clones listed, less than 90% were seen once. Germline V CDR1 and CDR2: SGHNT, YENEEA. The ends lost 3 bases at V and 10 bases at J; junction bases unmatched: 6. This CDR3 spans 13 amino acids. The input for sequencing was peripheral blood, taken on day 0 of AZD1222 vaccination. The clonotype was recovered from an adult in good health. The chain carries TRBV11-3 and TRBJ2-1; 7 bases line up with TRBD2. CDR3 loop: CASSFGGRREQFF. The CDR3 region has the DNA TGTGCCAGCAGCTTCGGCGGGAGAAGGGAGCAGTTCTTC.